This T cell receptor beta chain came from a study of blood T cell repertoires in COVID-19. For the study at large: Sites across the United States, Italy and Spain contributed samples from acute and convalescent COVID-19.

The CDR3 has 15 residues. Trimming cost V 8 bases and J 0 bases; bases outside gene matches: 5. CDR1 MNHEY and CDR2 SVGAGI come from the germline V gene. Authors' processing steps: Amplification from reference gene primers served as the basis for estimated nucleated cell counts. Here immunoSEQ multiplex PCR was the method, and the copy in TCRdb shows in-frame clones only, minus some. Clone size and the V and J calls come from that table; the DNA yielded D and trimming. The profile covers under 150,000 clones, with 75% to 90% appearing a single time and approximately 8% taken by the ten largest. The V and J genes are TRBV6-5 and TRBJ2-2; 8 positions match TRBD1. This TCR derives from a woman aged 55-70 years with COVID-19, enrolled during active disease. Sequencing used peripheral blood. In nucleotides, the CDR3 is TGTGCCAGCTGCCAGGGGGCCCCGAACACCGGGGAGCTGTTTTTT. Its translation: CASCQGAPNTGELFF.